The 31 T cell receptor beta chains below were found in one sample sequenced in a study of blood T cell repertoires in COVID-19. Profiled with immunoSEQ multiplex PCR; TCRdb holds only in-frame clones, not every one. The sample records under 300,000 clones, around 86% being singletons. The sequenced sample consisted of peripheral blood. The receptors shown here come from a woman aged 65 to 85 with active or convalescent COVID-19.

The chain links TRBV10-1 to TRBJ2-5, with TRBD2 as a possible D gene (5 bases). V lost 3 bases, J lost 7 bases, and 12 bases lay in between. The CDR3 has 13 amino acids. In germline, CDR1 is WNHNN, CDR2 SYGVQD (reference sequence). CDR3 sequence (DNA): TGCGCCAGCAGTGAATCGTTCGCGGGGACCCAGTACTTC. Its protein product is CASSESFAGTQYF.

The chain has TRBV27 and TRBJ2-7, with 11 bases that match TRBD2. Unmatched junction bases numbered 13, after V lost 6 bases and J lost 12 bases. The germline CDR1 and CDR2 sequences are MNHEY and SMNVEV (reference sequence). CDR3 length equals 14 residues. In DNA, the CDR3 is TGTGCCAGCAGCAAGACTAGCGGGGCCACCGAAGGGTACTTC. Amino acids: CASSKTSGATEGYF.

This rearrangement joins TRBV19 to TRBJ1-1; 9 bases map to TRBD1. This CDR3 has 17 residues. Germline CDR1 reads LNHDA; CDR2 reads SQIVND (reference sequence). The ends lost 5 bases at V and 4 bases at J; junction bases unmatched: 14. In DNA, the CDR3 is TGTGCCAGTAGTCCACAAGCGACAGGGGGAACTTTCACTGAAGCTTTCTTT. The encoded protein is CASSPQATGGTFTEAFF.

This clone was detected only a few times. J is TRBJ1-2 and V is TRBV5-8; 7 bases fit TRBD1. CDR1 and CDR2 from the germline V gene are SGHTS and YDEGEE. The CDR3 extends over 17 amino acids. V shed 0 bases, J shed 5 bases, and the junction held 13 bases outside the gene matches. The CDR3 loop is CASSLAKGAGGVYGYTF. DNA for the CDR3: TGTGCCAGCAGCTTGGCCAAGGGGGCAGGAGGGGTGTATGGCTACACCTTC.

V usage is TRBV5-4 and J usage is TRBJ1-1; 8 bases line up with TRBD1. The CDR3 spans 14 residues. V shed 4 bases, J shed 4 bases, and the junction held 6 bases outside the gene matches. CDR1 and CDR2 from the germline V gene are SGHNT and YYREEE (reference sequence). Here the CDR3 DNA reads TGTGCCAGCAGCCCGACAGGGGATAGCACTGAAGCTTTCTTT. This encodes CASSPTGDSTEAFF.

This clone was observed a few times. The chain employs TRBV4-3 and TRBJ1-1; D not certain. The V end was cut by 8 bases, the J end by 3 bases, with 19 bases between. CDR1 is LGHNA and CDR2 is YSLEER in the germline V gene. The CDR3 contains 15 residues. CDR3 loop: CASSSAGAMYTEAFF. CDR3 DNA: TGCGCCAGCTCGTCGGCAGGTGCAATGTACACTGAAGCTTTCTTT.

This rearrangement joins TRBV27 to TRBJ1-4; no clear D. The CDR3 extends over 14 amino acids. V gave up 6 bases and J gave up 3 bases, with 11 bases separating them. From germline, CDR1 is MNHEY and CDR2 SMNVEV (reference sequence). The chain's CDR3 is CASRVGLANEKLFF. The CDR3, as DNA: TGTGCCAGCAGGGTTGGGCTGGCTAATGAAAAACTGTTTTTT.

This chain links TRBV15 with TRBJ1-2; D possibly corresponds to TRBD1 (5 bases). Trimming removed 1 base from V and 5 bases from J, with 14 bases in between. Germline lookup yields CDR1 LNHNV and CDR2 YYDKDF (reference sequence). The CDR3 is made up of 15 amino acids. The CDR3 protein is CATSRAGATKYGYTF. CDR3 in DNA: TGTGCCACCAGCAGAGCTGGGGCCACAAAATATGGCTACACCTTC.

This chain joins TRBV5-1 and TRBJ2-5; 7 bases fit TRBD1. Germline CDR1 SGHRS, CDR2 YFSETQ. Germline trimming cut 4 bases from V and 5 bases from J; bases unmatched to any gene: 8. The CDR3 contains 14 residues. The CDR3 reads CASSPRGDSETQYF. CDR3 DNA: TGCGCCAGCAGCCCCCGTGGGGACAGTGAGACCCAGTACTTC.

CDR3 residues: CASSVAKTDTQYF. CDR3 in DNA: TGTGCCAGCAGCGTAGCTAAGACAGATACGCAGTATTTT. The rearrangement uses TRBV9 and TRBJ2-3; D gene uncertain. The CDR3 extends over 13 amino acids. Germline V gene sequence: CDR1 SGDLS, CDR2 YYNGEE. Trimming removed 0 bases from V and 3 bases from J, with 5 bases in between.

The chain uses TRBV30 and TRBJ1-6; TRBD1 agrees at 7 bases. This CDR3 contains 15 residues. Germline CDR1 GTSNPN, CDR2 SVGIG (reference sequence). With 5 bases clipped from V and 7 bases from J, the junction kept 11 bases outside the gene matches. The CDR3 is CAWWANRDRNSPLHF. In nucleotides, the CDR3 is TGTGCCTGGTGGGCAAACCGGGACAGAAATTCACCCCTCCACTTT.

The rearrangement links TRBV29-1 to TRBJ1-2; 12 nucleotides match TRBD1. With 3 bases clipped from V and 3 bases from J, the junction kept 14 bases outside the gene matches. The CDR3 length is 18 residues. Germline lookup yields CDR1 SQVTM and CDR2 ANQGSEA. The CDR3 DNA reads as TGCAGCGTTGACACCAGCCGGGACAGGGGGCTTAGGGACTATGGCTACACCTTC. This gives the protein CSVDTSRDRGLRDYGYTF.

The sample holds one count of this clone. The V call is TRBV27, the J call TRBJ1-1; the D is unclear. V lost 5 bases and J lost 7, with 17 bases in between. Germline CDR1 is MNHEY and CDR2 is SMNVEV (reference sequence). This CDR3 has 14 amino acids. This CDR3 reads CASSLASNPFEAFF. The CDR3 bases are TGTGCCAGCAGTCTCGCCAGTAATCCTTTTGAAGCTTTCTTT.

The chain couples TRBV29-1 to TRBJ2-1; 9 nucleotides align to TRBD2. Germline V gene lookup returns CDR1 SQVTM and CDR2 ANQGSEA. CDR3 length: 13 residues. J lost 9 bases, V lost 4 bases, and 7 bases had no gene match. The CDR3 nucleotides read TGCAGCGTTGGGCGGGGGGGCGAAAGTGAGCAGTTCTTC. This encodes CSVGRGGESEQFF.

J is TRBJ2-5 and V is TRBV6-4; possibly TRBD1 for D (5 bases). CDR3 length: 14 residues. Germline CDR1 MRHNA, CDR2 SNTAGT. Trimming took 4 bases from V and 7 from J, leaving 16 bases between them. The CDR3 coding sequence is TGTGCCAGCAGTGCCAACCAGGGTTACGGGACCCAGTACTTC. Its translation is CASSANQGYGTQYF.

CDR3 protein: CASSTATGTGYGYTF. Written as DNA, the CDR3 is TGTGCCAGCTCAACAGCTACCGGGACAGGTTATGGCTACACCTTC. The chain combines TRBV18 with TRBJ1-2; 8 bases line up with TRBD1. CDR1 is KGHSH and CDR2 is LQKENI in the germline V gene. J gave up 5 bases and V 5 bases, and 10 bases lay outside the gene matches. The CDR3 covers 15 residues.

The chain has TRBV28 and TRBJ1-5, with no clear D. Trimming cost V 5 bases and J 7 bases, with 6 bases left between them. CDR3 length equals 11 residues. The germline V gene encodes CDR1 MDHEN and CDR2 SYDVKM. CDR3 in DNA: TGTGCCAGCAGTGACTTGCAGCCCCAGCATTTT. This encodes CASSDLQPQHF.

The genes are TRBV9 and TRBJ1-1; perhaps TRBD1 as D (5 bases). Trimming shortened V by 0 bases and J by 11 bases, and 14 bases separated the two germline ends. The CDR3 spans 13 residues. The germline CDR1 and CDR2 sequences are SGDLS and YYNGEE. CDR3 nucleotide sequence: TGTGCCAGCAGCGTAGGTGAGGGGCGGGGCGCTTTCTTT. Amino acid sequence: CASSVGEGRGAFF.

The chain uses TRBV14 and TRBJ2-4; D not resolved. Germline-derived CDR1 and CDR2 are SGHDN and FVKESK. Trimming removed 3 bases from V and 7 bases from J, with 4 bases in between. This CDR3 spans 11 amino acids. The CDR3 bases are TGTGCCAGCAGCCACCCTAACATTCAGTACTTC. Protein product: CASSHPNIQYF.

The rearrangement links TRBV6-5 to TRBJ1-2, with D hard to call. V lost 2 bases and J lost 0, with 7 bases in between. In germline, CDR1 is MNHEY, CDR2 SVGAGI. The CDR3 has 14 residues. In nucleotides, the CDR3 is TGTGCCAGCAGTTACACAGTGGCTAACTATGGCTACACCTTC. Its translation is CASSYTVANYGYTF.

The gene calls are TRBV24-1 and TRBJ2-2; 7 bases are shared with TRBD2. CDR1 is KGHDR and CDR2 is SFDVKD in the germline V gene. Losses at the gene ends were 2 bases for V and 1 base for J; bases not matched to a gene: 0. The CDR3 loop spans 15 amino acids. CDR3 protein: CATSDWGGNTGELFF. The CDR3 DNA reads as TGTGCCACCAGTGATTGGGGGGGGAACACCGGGGAGCTGTTTTTT.

The gene calls are TRBV6-6 and TRBJ1-5; 9 nucleotides match TRBD1. This CDR3 is 12 amino acids long. CDR1 MNHNY and CDR2 SVGAGI come from the germline V gene (reference sequence). With 8 bases clipped from V and 6 bases from J, the junction kept 2 bases outside the gene matches. CDR3 in amino acids: CASGGQGQPQHF. CDR3 coding DNA: TGTGCCAGCGGGGGACAGGGTCAGCCCCAGCATTTT.

CDR3 DNA sequence: TGTGCCACCAGTGATTTGGGGACTAGCTCCGGGGAGCTGTTTTTT. It is translated as CATSDLGTSSGELFF. V usage is TRBV24-1 and J usage is TRBJ2-2, with TRBD2 identical over 9 bases. CDR3 length: 15 amino acids. The germline V gene has CDR1 KGHDR and CDR2 SFDVKD. The junction had 1 base not matched to a gene; V was cut back by 0 bases and J by 6 bases.

The V and J genes are TRBV11-2 and TRBJ2-1, with D unclear. Looked up from germline, CDR1 is SGHAT and CDR2 is FQNNGV. The V end was cut by 1 base, the J end by 7 bases, with 8 bases between. This CDR3 spans 13 amino acids. The CDR3 nucleotides read TGTGCCAGCAGCTTAGGGCACCAAAATGAGCAGTTCTTC. Residues: CASSLGHQNEQFF.

The chain has TRBV4-3 and TRBJ2-7, with TRBD2 as a possible D gene (5 bases). This CDR3 is 13 amino acids long. V was pared by 10 bases and J by 4 bases, with 17 bases between. Looked up from germline, CDR1 is LGHNA and CDR2 is YSLEER. Written as DNA, the CDR3 is TGCGCCACCTCACCTGGAGCGGTGTACGAGCAGTACTTC. Translating it yields CATSPGAVYEQYF.

There are many counts of this clone. This sequence joins TRBV6-5 and TRBJ1-1; a possible D gene is TRBD1 (6 bases). Deletions cut 0 bases from V and 0 bases from J, with 11 bases between. The CDR3 sequence is 16 residues long. The V gene's germline CDR1 is MNHEY and CDR2 SVGAGI. CDR3 protein: CASSYSGGGLNTEAFF. DNA of the CDR3: TGTGCCAGCAGTTACTCGGGAGGGGGGTTGAACACTGAAGCTTTCTTT.

Only a few counts were recorded for this clone. This chain uses TRBV6-6 with TRBJ1-2; a possible D gene is TRBD1 (5 bases). The CDR3 contains 13 residues. V lost 8 bases to trimming and J lost 8 bases, with 18 bases between them. Germline lookup yields CDR1 MNHNY and CDR2 SVGAGI (reference sequence). DNA of the CDR3: TGTGCCAGCTTGAAAGGCGATTCAGGGGGCTACACCTTC. This encodes CASLKGDSGGYTF.

The rearrangement uses TRBV6-1 and TRBJ1-6, with 7 bases lining up with TRBD1. The CDR3 spans 15 residues. V was clipped by 3 bases and J by 6 bases; unmatched bases: 5. Germline loops: CDR1 MNHNS, CDR2 SASEGT. This chain's CDR3 is CASSDQGERNSPLHF. For the CDR3, the DNA is TGTGCCAGCAGTGACCAGGGGGAACGTAATTCACCCCTCCACTTT.

This sequence joins TRBV5-6 and TRBJ1-5; 9 nucleotides line up with TRBD1. Unmatched junction bases numbered 5, after V lost 7 bases and J lost 0 bases. The CDR3 has 15 residues. Germline values: CDR1 SGHDT, CDR2 YYEEEE. The CDR3 loop is CASGKTGGSNQPQHF. CDR3 sequence (DNA): TGTGCCAGCGGGAAGACAGGGGGTAGCAATCAGCCCCAGCATTTT.

The chain combines TRBV18 with TRBJ1-5; 7 nucleotides agree with TRBD1. V dropped 3 bases and J dropped 5; count of bases not matched to a gene: 7. Germline loops: CDR1 KGHSH, CDR2 LQKENI. This CDR3 comprises 15 residues. CDR3 nucleotides: TGTGCCAGCTCACCGGGCAGGGGGACGGATCAGCCCCAGCATTTT. Translation: CASSPGRGTDQPQHF.

The V gene is TRBV9, the J gene TRBJ2-1; TRBD2 matches 13 bases. Per germline, CDR1 SGDLS and CDR2 YYNGEE. With 4 bases clipped from V and 4 bases from J, the junction kept 5 bases outside the gene matches. This CDR3 is 16 amino acids long. CDR3 protein: CASSPLAGGPYNEQFF. As DNA, the CDR3 is TGTGCCAGCAGCCCACTAGCGGGGGGGCCATACAATGAGCAGTTCTTC.